This TCR beta chain was found in a study of blood T cell repertoires in COVID-19. About the research overall: The study drew acute and convalescent COVID-19 samples from the United States, Italy and Spain.

The length of the CDR3 is 13 residues. Trimming removed 1 base at V and 4 bases at J, with 10 bases between. The germline V gene encodes CDR1 GTSNPN and CDR2 SVGIG (reference sequence). In the authors' workflow: Researchers report that nucleated cell counts were estimated from reference gene primer amplification. This table comes from immunoSEQ multiplex PCR, and its TCRdb copy is limited to in-frame clones, with some not included. V, J and clone size are those of that table, while D and trimming were read from the DNA. This sample has a few hundred thousand clones, with 81% found just once. This rearrangement joins TRBV30 to TRBJ1-1, with D unresolved. The sequence was obtained from a human donor with acute or convalescent COVID-19. The donor label of this sample is uncertain. The source material was peripheral blood. The CDR3 DNA follows: TGTGCCTGGAGTGCGGGGTCCGGCACTGAAGCTTTCTTT. Translated: CAWSAGSGTEAFF.